The rows below give T cell receptor beta chains drawn from one sample of a study of CD8 T cells in Susac syndrome. A single record per CDR3 protein comes from TCRdb applying MiXCR to the immunoSEQ multiplex PCR reads. Here the sample spans about 300,000 distinct CDR3 sequences, about 92% being singletons. The sample was CD4+ T cells from PBMCs. All receptors come from a human donor with multiple sclerosis. Each CDR3 is given without its conserved first and last residue. D genes are given only for firm matches.

d_call | j_call | v_call | cdr3_length | cdr3_aa
NA | TRBJ2-5 | TRBV5-1 | 14 | ASSGGKTTYQETQY
NA | TRBJ2-5 | TRBV20-1 | 8 | SAGRETQY
NA | TRBJ2-6 | TRBV4-3 | 16 | ASSQDVDGISGANVLT
NA | TRBJ2-7 | TRBV4-3 | 15 | ASSQDLSGASHYEQY
TRBD2 | TRBJ2-7 | TRBV7-2 | 15 | ASSLDGTSGRAVKQY
NA | TRBJ1-1 | TRBV7-8 | 12 | ASGNRMGNTEAF
NA | TRBJ2-1 | TRBV5-1 | 12 | ASSAVGFYNEQF
NA | TRBJ2-1 | TRBV11-1 | 10 | ASSEDFNEQF
NA | TRBJ1-2 | TRBV29-1 | 10 | SVDPPNYGYT
NA | TRBJ1-5 | TRBV28 | 12 | ASKVGGFYQPQH
NA | TRBJ1-6 | TRBV6-5 | 13 | ASRGAYGSNSPLH
NA | TRBJ2-2 | TRBV7-9 | 14 | ASSLLLGTDTGELF
NA | TRBJ1-1 | TRBV15 | 12 | ATGWAGMNTEAF
NA | TRBJ2-5 | TRBV2 | 10 | ASSRGRETQY
NA | TRBJ1-6 | TRBV7-8 | 9 | ASRQTGTLH
NA | TRBJ1-1 | TRBV6-1 | 12 | ASSALRADTEAF
NA | TRBJ2-1 | TRBV7-2 | 16 | ASRQNPGRPVEYNEQF
NA | TRBJ2-1 | TRBV5-1 | 14 | ASSLAEGGPYNEQF
NA | TRBJ2-6 | TRBV7-2 | 11 | ASSVGFANVLT
TRBD2 | TRBJ2-1 | TRBV4-2 | 16 | ASSQDLSSGPLSNEQF
NA | TRBJ1-2 | TRBV4-2 | 11 | ASSPLGRDGYT
NA | TRBJ2-2 | TRBV24-1 | 12 | ATSAGVAAGELF
TRBD2 | TRBJ2-3 | TRBV15 | 17 | ATSRERLEASGRTDTQY
NA | TRBJ1-4 | TRBV14 | 13 | ASSPTQGLGEKLF
TRBD2 | TRBJ2-3 | TRBV12-3/TRBV12-4 | 13 | ASSFGGGRTDTQY
NA | TRBJ1-4 | TRBV20-1 | 13 | SAWPPRTFGQKLF
TRBD2 | TRBJ2-1 | TRBV24-1 | 12 | ATSDGAGRDEQF